A selection of T cell receptor beta chains follows, all from one sample in a study of shared clonotypes between healthy human individuals. Only in-frame clones appear in the TCRdb table, and some are missing; sequencing was by immunoSEQ multiplex PCR. The table lists around 620,000 clones, 90% to 95% of them singletons. Source material: naive CD8+ T cells sorted from blood. All receptors derive from a woman between 25 and 40 years old in good health. Each CDR3 is given with its conserved first and last residue. The order of the fields is V gene, D gene, clone size, J gene, CDR3 DNA, CDR3 protein. A D gene is named only where the DNA matches it firmly. The size entry is marked missing in some rows and otherwise reads once, few, many or a size class.

v_call: TRBV7-9
d_call: TRBD1
clone_size: NA
j_call: TRBJ1-4
cdr3_nt: TGTGCCAGCAGCTCCGGGACAGGGCGGGAAAAACTGTTTTTT
cdr3_aa: CASSSGTGREKLFF

v_call: TRBV27
d_call: TRBD2
clone_size: NA
j_call: TRBJ2-1
cdr3_nt: TGTGCCAGCAGTTTGGTAGCGGGAGTGGGGTATGAGCAGTTCTTC
cdr3_aa: CASSLVAGVGYEQFF

v_call: TRBV29-1
d_call: TRBD2
clone_size: NA
j_call: TRBJ2-7
cdr3_nt: TGCAGCGTTGTACCTAGCGGCCACTCCTACGAGCAGTACTTC
cdr3_aa: CSVVPSGHSYEQYF

v_call: TRBV7-9
d_call: NA
clone_size: NA
j_call: TRBJ1-2
cdr3_nt: TGTGCCAGCAGCTTAGACAACATAGGGAGGTATGGCTACACCTTC
cdr3_aa: CASSLDNIGRYGYTF

v_call: TRBV2
d_call: NA
clone_size: NA
j_call: TRBJ2-2
cdr3_nt: TGTGCCAGCAGCGCGACAGAGAACACCGGGGAGCTGTTTTTT
cdr3_aa: CASSATENTGELFF

v_call: TRBV27
d_call: NA
clone_size: NA
j_call: TRBJ2-7
cdr3_nt: TGTGCCAGCAGTTTCGGTTCCGGGGGGCATTACGAGCAGTACTTC
cdr3_aa: CASSFGSGGHYEQYF

v_call: TRBV13
d_call: NA
clone_size: NA
j_call: TRBJ2-2
cdr3_nt: TGTGCCAGCAGCTTAATGGCCGGGGCCGGGGAGCTGTTTTTT
cdr3_aa: CASSLMAGAGELFF

v_call: TRBV9
d_call: TRBD2
clone_size: once
j_call: TRBJ2-5
cdr3_nt: TGTGCCAGCAGCGTAGGGACTAGCGGGACGGAGACCCAGTACTTC
cdr3_aa: CASSVGTSGTETQYF

v_call: TRBV5-6
d_call: NA
clone_size: NA
j_call: TRBJ1-1
cdr3_nt: TGTGCCAGCAGCTTATGGGGGTCTATCACTGAAGCTTTCTTT
cdr3_aa: CASSLWGSITEAFF

v_call: TRBV15
d_call: NA
clone_size: NA
j_call: TRBJ1-1
cdr3_nt: TGTGCCACCTACTCCGAGGGGCGGACTGAAGCTTTCTTT
cdr3_aa: CATYSEGRTEAFF

v_call: TRBV28
d_call: NA
clone_size: NA
j_call: TRBJ2-5
cdr3_nt: TGTGCCAGCAGTTTACTAAGAGTTCAAGAGACCCAGTACTTC
cdr3_aa: CASSLLRVQETQYF

v_call: TRBV2
d_call: NA
clone_size: NA
j_call: TRBJ1-3
cdr3_nt: TGTGCCAGCAGTGAACATGGGGCTGGAAACACCATATATTTT
cdr3_aa: CASSEHGAGNTIYF

v_call: TRBV29-1
d_call: TRBD1
clone_size: NA
j_call: TRBJ2-1
cdr3_nt: TGCAGCGTTGAAGCCTCCCAGGGGGTCTTGAACTACAATGAGCAGTTCTTC
cdr3_aa: CSVEASQGVLNYNEQFF

v_call: TRBV6-1
d_call: NA
clone_size: few
j_call: TRBJ2-2
cdr3_nt: TGTGCCAGCAGTGAAGCGGGGGACATTAACACCGGGGAGCTGTTTTTT
cdr3_aa: CASSEAGDINTGELFF

v_call: TRBV10-3
d_call: NA
clone_size: NA
j_call: TRBJ2-7
cdr3_nt: TGTGCCATCAGCGATGGCCCCTACGAGCAGTACTTC
cdr3_aa: CAISDGPYEQYF

v_call: TRBV28
d_call: NA
clone_size: NA
j_call: TRBJ1-2
cdr3_nt: TGTGCCAGCAGTCCGACTACTTCGGGACATTCATTTGTTCGGCTGTTCTATGGCTACACCTTC
cdr3_aa: CASSPTTSGHSFVRLFYGYTF

v_call: TRBV5-1
d_call: TRBD2
clone_size: once
j_call: TRBJ2-3
cdr3_nt: TGCGCCAGCGGGAACCAACTAGCGGCCATTCCAGATACGCAGTATTTT
cdr3_aa: CASGNQLAAIPDTQYF

v_call: TRBV6-6
d_call: NA
clone_size: NA
j_call: TRBJ1-6
cdr3_nt: TGTGCCAGCAGTTACCAGGATCGGGAGGAGGAATCACCCCTCCACTTT
cdr3_aa: CASSYQDREEESPLHF

v_call: TRBV4-1
d_call: TRBD1
clone_size: NA
j_call: TRBJ2-7
cdr3_nt: TGCGCCAGCAGCCAAGACCGGGACAGGATCTACGAGCAGTACTTC
cdr3_aa: CASSQDRDRIYEQYF

v_call: TRBV7-9
d_call: NA
clone_size: NA
j_call: TRBJ2-7
cdr3_nt: TGTGCCAGCAGCTTAAACGCCCACGAGCAGTACTTC
cdr3_aa: CASSLNAHEQYF

v_call: TRBV6-6
d_call: NA
clone_size: once
j_call: TRBJ2-7
cdr3_nt: TGTGCCAGCAGTTACACCATAGCGTCCAGCTCCTACGAGCAGTACTTC
cdr3_aa: CASSYTIASSSYEQYF

v_call: TRBV19
d_call: TRBD2
clone_size: NA
j_call: TRBJ2-3
cdr3_nt: TGTGCCAGTAGTATAATAGCGGGCGGCACAGATACGCAGTATTTT
cdr3_aa: CASSIIAGGTDTQYF

v_call: TRBV27
d_call: NA
clone_size: once
j_call: TRBJ2-7
cdr3_nt: TGTGCCAGCAGCCCCGCCCAGACACTAGGCCTCGAGCAGTACTTC
cdr3_aa: CASSPAQTLGLEQYF

v_call: TRBV28
d_call: TRBD2
clone_size: once
j_call: TRBJ2-7
cdr3_nt: TGTGCCAGCAGTTTAGGGGGGGTCGGGGCCTACGAGCAGTACTTC
cdr3_aa: CASSLGGVGAYEQYF

v_call: TRBV25-1
d_call: TRBD1
clone_size: NA
j_call: TRBJ2-7
cdr3_nt: TGTGCCAGCTCAAAAGGGACAGGGACCCCCTACGAGCAGTACTTC
cdr3_aa: CASSKGTGTPYEQYF

v_call: TRBV27
d_call: TRBD1
clone_size: NA
j_call: TRBJ2-3
cdr3_nt: TGTGCCAGCAGTTTAGTCACAGGGGGTACCGGTACGCAGTATTTT
cdr3_aa: CASSLVTGGTGTQYF

v_call: TRBV28
d_call: NA
clone_size: NA
j_call: TRBJ1-1
cdr3_nt: TGTGCAACAGACAGTAAGAACACTGAAGCTTTCTTT
cdr3_aa: CATDSKNTEAFF

v_call: TRBV15
d_call: TRBD1
clone_size: NA
j_call: TRBJ2-7
cdr3_nt: TGTGCCACCAGCGGCCGGGACAGACCAATCTACGAGCAGTACTTC
cdr3_aa: CATSGRDRPIYEQYF

v_call: TRBV19
d_call: NA
clone_size: NA
j_call: TRBJ2-7
cdr3_nt: TGTGCCAGTAGTATGGAGCGCGGACTTACCTACGAGCAGTACTTC
cdr3_aa: CASSMERGLTYEQYF

v_call: TRBV19
d_call: NA
clone_size: once
j_call: TRBJ1-3
cdr3_nt: TGTGCCAGTAGTATAGGGACAAGCCATGGAAACACCATATATTTT
cdr3_aa: CASSIGTSHGNTIYF

v_call: TRBV27
d_call: NA
clone_size: NA
j_call: TRBJ2-5
cdr3_nt: TGTGCCAGCAGGAAATGGGACGGAGTCCAAGAGACCCAGTACTTC
cdr3_aa: CASRKWDGVQETQYF

v_call: TRBV15
d_call: NA
clone_size: NA
j_call: TRBJ2-7
cdr3_nt: TGTGCCACCAGCAGAGAATTGAGCTCCTGCGAGCAGTACTTC
cdr3_aa: CATSRELSSCEQYF

v_call: TRBV19
d_call: TRBD2
clone_size: NA
j_call: TRBJ2-1
cdr3_nt: TGTGCCAGTAGTCCATGGACTAGCGAACTCAATGAGCAGTTCTTC
cdr3_aa: CASSPWTSELNEQFF